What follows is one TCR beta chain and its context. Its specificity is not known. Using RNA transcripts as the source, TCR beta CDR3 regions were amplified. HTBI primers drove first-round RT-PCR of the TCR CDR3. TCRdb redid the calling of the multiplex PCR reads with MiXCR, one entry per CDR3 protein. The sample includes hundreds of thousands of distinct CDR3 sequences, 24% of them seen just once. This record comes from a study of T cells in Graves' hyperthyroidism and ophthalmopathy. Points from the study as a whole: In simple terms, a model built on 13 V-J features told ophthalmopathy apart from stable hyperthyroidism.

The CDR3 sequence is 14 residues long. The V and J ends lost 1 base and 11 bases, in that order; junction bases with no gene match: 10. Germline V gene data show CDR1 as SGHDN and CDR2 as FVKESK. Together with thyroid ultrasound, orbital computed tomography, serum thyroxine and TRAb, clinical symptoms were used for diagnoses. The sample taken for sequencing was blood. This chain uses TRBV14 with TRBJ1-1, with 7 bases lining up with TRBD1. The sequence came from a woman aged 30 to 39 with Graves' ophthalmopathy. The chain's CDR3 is CASSQALLGTAAFF. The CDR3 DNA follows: TGTGCCAGCAGCCAAGCTCTCCTGGGGACAGCCGCTTTCTTT.